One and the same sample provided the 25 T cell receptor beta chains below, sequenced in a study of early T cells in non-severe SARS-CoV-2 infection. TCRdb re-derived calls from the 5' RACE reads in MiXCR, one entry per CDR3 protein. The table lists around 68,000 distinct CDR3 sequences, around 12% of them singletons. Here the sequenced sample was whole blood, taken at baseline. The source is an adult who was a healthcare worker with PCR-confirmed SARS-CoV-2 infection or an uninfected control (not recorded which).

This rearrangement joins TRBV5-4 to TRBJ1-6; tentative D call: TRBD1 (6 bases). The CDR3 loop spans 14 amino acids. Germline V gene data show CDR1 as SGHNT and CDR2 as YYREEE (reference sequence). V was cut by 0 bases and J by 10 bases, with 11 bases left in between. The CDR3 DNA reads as TGTGCCAGCAGCTTGGACAGGGATGGATCACCCCTCCACTTT. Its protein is CASSLDRDGSPLHF. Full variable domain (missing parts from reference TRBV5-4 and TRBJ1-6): ETGVTQSPTHLIKTRGQQVTLRCSSQSGHNTVSWYQQALGQGPQFIFQYYREEENGRGNFPPRFSGLQFPNYSSELNVNALELDDSALYLCASSLDRDGSPLHFGNGTRLTVT.

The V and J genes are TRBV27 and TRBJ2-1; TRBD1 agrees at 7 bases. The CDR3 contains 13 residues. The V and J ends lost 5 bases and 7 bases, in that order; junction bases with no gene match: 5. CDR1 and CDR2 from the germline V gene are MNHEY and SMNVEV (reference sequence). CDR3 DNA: TGTGCCAGCAGTATCGACAGGGTTAATGAGCAGTTCTTC. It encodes CASSIDRVNEQFF.

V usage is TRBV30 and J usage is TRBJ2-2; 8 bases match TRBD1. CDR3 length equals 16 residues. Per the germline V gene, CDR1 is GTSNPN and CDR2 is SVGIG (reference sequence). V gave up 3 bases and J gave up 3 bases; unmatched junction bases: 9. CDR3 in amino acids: CAWRGRTGLYTGELFF. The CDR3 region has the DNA TGTGCCTGGAGGGGCAGGACAGGGCTGTACACCGGGGAGCTGTTTTTT.

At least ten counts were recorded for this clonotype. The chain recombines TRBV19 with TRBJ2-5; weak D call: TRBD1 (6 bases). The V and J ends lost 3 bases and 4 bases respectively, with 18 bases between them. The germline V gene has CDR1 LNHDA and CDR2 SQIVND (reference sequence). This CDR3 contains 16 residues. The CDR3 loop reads CASSISSILQGETQYF. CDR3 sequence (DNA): TGTGCCAGTAGTATTTCGAGCATTCTACAGGGAGAGACCCAGTACTTC.

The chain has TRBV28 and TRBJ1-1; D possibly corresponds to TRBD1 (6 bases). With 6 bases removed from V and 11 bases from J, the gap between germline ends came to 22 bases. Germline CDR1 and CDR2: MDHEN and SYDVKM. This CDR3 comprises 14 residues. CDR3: CASRPGINRVLAFF. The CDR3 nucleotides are TGTGCCAGCAGACCTGGAATTAACAGGGTTTTGGCTTTCTTT. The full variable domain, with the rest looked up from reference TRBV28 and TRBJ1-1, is DVKVTQSSRYLVKRTGEKVFLECVQDMDHENMFWYRQDPGLGLRLIYFSYDVKMKEKGDIPEGYSVSREKKERFSLILESASTNQTSMYLCASRPGINRVLAFFGQGTRLTVV.

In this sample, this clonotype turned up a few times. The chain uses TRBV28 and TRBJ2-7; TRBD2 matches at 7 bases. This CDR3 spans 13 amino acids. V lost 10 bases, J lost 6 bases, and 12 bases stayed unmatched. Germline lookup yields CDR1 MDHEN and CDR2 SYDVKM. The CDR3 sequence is CANRGQGEGEQYF. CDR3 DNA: TGTGCCAACCGCGGACAAGGGGAGGGCGAGCAGTACTTC.

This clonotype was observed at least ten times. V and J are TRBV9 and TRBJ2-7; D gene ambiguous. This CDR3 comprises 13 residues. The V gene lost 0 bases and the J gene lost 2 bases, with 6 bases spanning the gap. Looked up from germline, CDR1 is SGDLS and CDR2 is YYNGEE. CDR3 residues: CASSVGEPYEQYF. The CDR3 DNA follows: TGTGCCAGCAGCGTAGGGGAACCCTACGAGCAGTACTTC. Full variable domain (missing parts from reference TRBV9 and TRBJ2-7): DSGVTQTPKHLITATGQRVTLRCSPRSGDLSVYWYQQSLDQGLQFLIQYYNGEERAKGNILERFSAQQFPDLHSELNLSSLELGDSALYFCASSVGEPYEQYFGPGTRLTVT.

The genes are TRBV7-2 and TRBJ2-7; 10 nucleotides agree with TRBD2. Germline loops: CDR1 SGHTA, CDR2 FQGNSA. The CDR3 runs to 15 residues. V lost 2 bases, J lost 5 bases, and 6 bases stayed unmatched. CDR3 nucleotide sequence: TGTGCCAGCAGCTTAACGGGACTAGCGTTACACGAGCAGTACTTC. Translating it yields CASSLTGLALHEQYF.

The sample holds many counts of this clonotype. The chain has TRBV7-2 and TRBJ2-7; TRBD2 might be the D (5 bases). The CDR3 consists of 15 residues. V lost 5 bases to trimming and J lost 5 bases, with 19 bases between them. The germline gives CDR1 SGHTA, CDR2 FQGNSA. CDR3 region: CASSPRREGWNEQYF. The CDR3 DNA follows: TGTGCCAGCAGCCCTAGGAGAGAGGGTTGGAACGAGCAGTACTTC.

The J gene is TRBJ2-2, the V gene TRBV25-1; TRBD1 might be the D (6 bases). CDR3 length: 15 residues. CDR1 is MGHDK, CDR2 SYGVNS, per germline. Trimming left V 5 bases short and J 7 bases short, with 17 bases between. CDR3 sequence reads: CASSPAAGESGELFF. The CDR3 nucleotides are TGTGCCAGCAGTCCAGCGGCAGGGGAGAGCGGGGAGCTGTTTTTT.

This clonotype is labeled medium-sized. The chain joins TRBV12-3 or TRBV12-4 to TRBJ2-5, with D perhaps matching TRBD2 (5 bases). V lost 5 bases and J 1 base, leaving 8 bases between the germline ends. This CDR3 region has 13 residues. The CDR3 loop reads CASSSRGQETQYF. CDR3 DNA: TGTGCCAGCAGTAGTCGGGGCCAAGAGACCCAGTACTTC.

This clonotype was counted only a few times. This CDR3 reads CASSIPRGTTNEKLFF. CDR3 in DNA: TGTGCCAGTAGTATTCCCAGGGGGACAACTAATGAAAAACTGTTTTTT. The V gene is TRBV19, the J gene TRBJ1-4; 7 positions agree with TRBD1. Germline CDR1 reads LNHDA; CDR2 reads SQIVND (reference sequence). The V segment lost 3 bases and the J segment 0 bases; nucleotides outside the gene matches: 4. This CDR3 contains 16 residues.

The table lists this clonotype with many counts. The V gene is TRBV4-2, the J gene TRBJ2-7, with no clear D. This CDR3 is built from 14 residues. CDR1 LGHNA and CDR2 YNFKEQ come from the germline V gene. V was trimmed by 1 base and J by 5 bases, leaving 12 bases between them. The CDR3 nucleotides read TGTGCCAGCAGCCAAGGGCAGGAATCGAACGAGCAGTACTTC. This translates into CASSQGQESNEQYF.

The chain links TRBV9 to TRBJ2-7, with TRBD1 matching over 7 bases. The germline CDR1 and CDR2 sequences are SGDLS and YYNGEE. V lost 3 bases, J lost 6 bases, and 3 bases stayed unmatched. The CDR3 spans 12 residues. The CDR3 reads CASSAQGSEQYF. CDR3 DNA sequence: TGTGCCAGCAGCGCACAGGGGAGCGAGCAGTACTTC.

CDR3 in amino acids: CASSPYGLAGGETQYF. The CDR3 nucleotides are TGTGCCAGCAGTCCTTACGGACTAGCGGGAGGCGAGACCCAGTACTTC. The chain employs TRBV27 and TRBJ2-5; 14 bases are shared with TRBD2. There are 16 residues in the CDR3. J gave up 5 bases and V 5 bases, and 7 bases lay outside the gene matches. Germline V lookup: CDR1 MNHEY, CDR2 SMNVEV (reference sequence).

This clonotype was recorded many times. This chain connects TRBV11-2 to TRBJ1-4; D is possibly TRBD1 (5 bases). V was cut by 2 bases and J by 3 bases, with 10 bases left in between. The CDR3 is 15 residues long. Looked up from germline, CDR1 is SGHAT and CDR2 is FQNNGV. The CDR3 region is CASSLSGVSNEKLFF. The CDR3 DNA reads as TGTGCCAGCAGCTTATCGGGGGTTTCTAATGAAAAACTGTTTTTT.

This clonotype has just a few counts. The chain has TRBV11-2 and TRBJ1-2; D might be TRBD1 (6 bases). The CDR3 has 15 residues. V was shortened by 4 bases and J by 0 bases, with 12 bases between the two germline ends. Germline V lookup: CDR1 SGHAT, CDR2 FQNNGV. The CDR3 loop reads CASSSVGGSNYGYTF. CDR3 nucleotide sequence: TGTGCCAGCAGCTCTGTCGGGGGCTCTAACTATGGCTACACCTTC.

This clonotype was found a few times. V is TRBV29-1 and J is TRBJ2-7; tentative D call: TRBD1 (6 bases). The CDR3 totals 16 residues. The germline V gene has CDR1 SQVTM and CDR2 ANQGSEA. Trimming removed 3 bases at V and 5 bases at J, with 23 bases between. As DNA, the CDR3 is TGCAGCGTTGAGCGTCTTTTGACAGGTAGTTCCGACGAGCAGTACTTC. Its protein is CSVERLLTGSSDEQYF.

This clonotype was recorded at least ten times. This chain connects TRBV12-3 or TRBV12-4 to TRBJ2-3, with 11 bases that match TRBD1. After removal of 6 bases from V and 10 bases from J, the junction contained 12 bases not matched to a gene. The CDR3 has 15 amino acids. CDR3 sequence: CASRQDRGPWEAQYF. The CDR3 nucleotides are TGTGCCAGCAGGCAGGACAGGGGGCCCTGGGAGGCGCAGTATTTT.

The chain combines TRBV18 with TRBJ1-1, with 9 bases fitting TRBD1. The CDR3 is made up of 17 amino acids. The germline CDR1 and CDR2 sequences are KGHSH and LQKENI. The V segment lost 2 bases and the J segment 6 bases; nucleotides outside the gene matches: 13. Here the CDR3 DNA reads TGTGCCAGCTCACCAAGCCTACAGGGGGCCAAGAGGGCTGAAGCTTTCTTT. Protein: CASSPSLQGAKRAEAFF.

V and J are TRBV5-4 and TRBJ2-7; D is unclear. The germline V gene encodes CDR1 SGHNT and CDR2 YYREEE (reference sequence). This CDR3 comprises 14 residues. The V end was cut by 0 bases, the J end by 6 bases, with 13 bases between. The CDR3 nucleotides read TGTGCCAGCAGCTTGGGACCTCCACCCTCCGAGCAGTACTTC. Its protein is CASSLGPPPSEQYF. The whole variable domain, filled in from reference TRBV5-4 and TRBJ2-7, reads ETGVTQSPTHLIKTRGQQVTLRCSSQSGHNTVSWYQQALGQGPQFIFQYYREEENGRGNFPPRFSGLQFPNYSSELNVNALELDDSALYLCASSLGPPPSEQYFGPGTRLTVT.

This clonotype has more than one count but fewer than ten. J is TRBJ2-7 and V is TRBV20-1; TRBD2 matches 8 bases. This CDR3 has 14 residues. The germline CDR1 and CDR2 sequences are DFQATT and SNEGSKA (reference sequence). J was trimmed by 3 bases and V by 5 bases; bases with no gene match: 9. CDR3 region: CSAPYGGRIYEQYF. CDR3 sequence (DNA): TGCAGTGCTCCCTACGGCGGGAGGATCTACGAGCAGTACTTC.

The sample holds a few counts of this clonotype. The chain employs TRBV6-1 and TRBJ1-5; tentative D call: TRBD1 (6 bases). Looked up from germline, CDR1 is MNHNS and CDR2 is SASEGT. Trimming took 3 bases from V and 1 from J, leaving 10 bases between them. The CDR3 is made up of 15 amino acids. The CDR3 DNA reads TGTGCCAGCAGTGAGAGGCAGGGGAGCAATCAGCCCCAGCATTTT. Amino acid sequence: CASSERQGSNQPQHF.

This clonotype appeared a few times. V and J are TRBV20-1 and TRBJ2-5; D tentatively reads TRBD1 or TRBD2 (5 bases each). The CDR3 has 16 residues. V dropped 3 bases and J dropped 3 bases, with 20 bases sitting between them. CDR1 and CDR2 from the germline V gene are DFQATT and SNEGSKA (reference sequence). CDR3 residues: CSASEGSWGSEETQYF. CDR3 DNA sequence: TGCAGTGCTAGCGAGGGGTCTTGGGGAAGCGAAGAGACCCAGTACTTC.

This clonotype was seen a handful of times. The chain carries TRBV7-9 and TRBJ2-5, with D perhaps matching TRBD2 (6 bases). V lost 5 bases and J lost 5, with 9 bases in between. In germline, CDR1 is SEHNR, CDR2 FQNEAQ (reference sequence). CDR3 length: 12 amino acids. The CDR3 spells CASSGGAETQYF. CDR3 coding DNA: TGTGCCAGCAGCGGAGGGGCTGAGACCCAGTACTTC.